This note documents a single TCR beta chain sequence. What it recognizes is unknown. Primers included in the PCR were 60 Vbeta and 13 Jbeta primers. TCRdb keeps only in-frame clones here, not all; method: immunoSEQ multiplex PCR. The table shows about 180,000 clones, with around 80% occurring only once. The length of the CDR3 is 15 residues. The germline V and J ends were trimmed by 5 bases and 1 base, with 12 bases remaining between them. The germline V gene has CDR1 MNHEY and CDR2 SVGAGI. The data belong to a study of cytomegalovirus exposure and HLA in healthy donors. Points from the study as a whole: An assumption of roughly uniform sequencing depth across donors underlay the presence/absence analyses. As a later analysis showed, a missense DCLRE1C variant was linked to trimming of TCR beta V- and J-genes. TCR beta sequences numbering around 15,000 were associated with HLA alleles at 0.05 false discovery rate in a later analysis.

This sequence joins TRBV6-5 and TRBJ1-5, with unresolved D. The TCR comes from a man aged 40-50 years in good health and CMV-seronegative. Input material: PBMCs. The CDR3 sequence: CASSPRGASNQPQHF. Written as DNA, the CDR3 is TGTGCCAGCAGTCCCCGGGGTGCGAGCAATCAGCCCCAGCATTTT.